This TCR beta chain emerged from a study of T cells in localized non-small cell lung cancer. Notes on this clone: Its antigen is as yet unknown.

The method was immunoSEQ multiplex PCR; TCRdb's version includes in-frame clones alone and lacks a portion of them. The sample lists tens of thousands of clones, roughly 86% occurring once. The trim removed 9 bases at V and 3 bases at J, leaving 7 bases unmatched. This CDR3 contains 14 residues. Looked up from germline, CDR1 is MNHNS and CDR2 is SASEGT. General study results and limits: Tumor showed lower T cell clonality than uninvolved adjacent lung, where it was highest.

V and J are TRBV6-1 and TRBJ2-7, with TRBD2 identical over 11 bases. This clonotype originated in a female donor over 55 with stage I squamous cell lung carcinoma. The specimen was peripheral blood, collected before any cancer treatment. This chain's CDR3 is CASQRLAGNYEQYF. The CDR3 DNA reads TGTGCCAGTCAACGACTAGCGGGGAACTACGAGCAGTACTTC.